The sequence of this T cell receptor (beta chain) was determined in a study of spatial heterogeneity in lung cancer. General observations from the study: Tumor TCRs that were ubiquitous and expanded showed up in blood more at resection than follow-up.

The library protocol tagged each TCR cDNA with a unique molecular identifier. TCRdb re-called the 5' RACE reads through MiXCR, storing one row per CDR3 protein. The sample carries some 83,000 distinct CDR3 sequences, approximately 18% recorded once. The CDR3 spans 13 residues. V shed 7 bases and J shed 1 base, with 11 bases lying between them. CDR1 is SQVTM and CDR2 is ANQGSEA in the germline V gene. Time point reported: sample taken at primary tumor resection. Extraction of whole RNA from tumor, nontumor lung or frozen PBMC preceded unsorted sequencing. For this clonotype: Its specificity is not known.

The source of this sequence is a male donor with early-stage non-small cell lung cancer. The source material was PBMCs, sampled at surgery. The V gene is TRBV29-1, the J gene TRBJ2-1; D may be TRBD1 (6 bases). CDR3 in DNA: TGCAGCGCGACACAGGGATCCTACAATGAGCAGTTCTTC. Its protein product is CSATQGSYNEQFF.